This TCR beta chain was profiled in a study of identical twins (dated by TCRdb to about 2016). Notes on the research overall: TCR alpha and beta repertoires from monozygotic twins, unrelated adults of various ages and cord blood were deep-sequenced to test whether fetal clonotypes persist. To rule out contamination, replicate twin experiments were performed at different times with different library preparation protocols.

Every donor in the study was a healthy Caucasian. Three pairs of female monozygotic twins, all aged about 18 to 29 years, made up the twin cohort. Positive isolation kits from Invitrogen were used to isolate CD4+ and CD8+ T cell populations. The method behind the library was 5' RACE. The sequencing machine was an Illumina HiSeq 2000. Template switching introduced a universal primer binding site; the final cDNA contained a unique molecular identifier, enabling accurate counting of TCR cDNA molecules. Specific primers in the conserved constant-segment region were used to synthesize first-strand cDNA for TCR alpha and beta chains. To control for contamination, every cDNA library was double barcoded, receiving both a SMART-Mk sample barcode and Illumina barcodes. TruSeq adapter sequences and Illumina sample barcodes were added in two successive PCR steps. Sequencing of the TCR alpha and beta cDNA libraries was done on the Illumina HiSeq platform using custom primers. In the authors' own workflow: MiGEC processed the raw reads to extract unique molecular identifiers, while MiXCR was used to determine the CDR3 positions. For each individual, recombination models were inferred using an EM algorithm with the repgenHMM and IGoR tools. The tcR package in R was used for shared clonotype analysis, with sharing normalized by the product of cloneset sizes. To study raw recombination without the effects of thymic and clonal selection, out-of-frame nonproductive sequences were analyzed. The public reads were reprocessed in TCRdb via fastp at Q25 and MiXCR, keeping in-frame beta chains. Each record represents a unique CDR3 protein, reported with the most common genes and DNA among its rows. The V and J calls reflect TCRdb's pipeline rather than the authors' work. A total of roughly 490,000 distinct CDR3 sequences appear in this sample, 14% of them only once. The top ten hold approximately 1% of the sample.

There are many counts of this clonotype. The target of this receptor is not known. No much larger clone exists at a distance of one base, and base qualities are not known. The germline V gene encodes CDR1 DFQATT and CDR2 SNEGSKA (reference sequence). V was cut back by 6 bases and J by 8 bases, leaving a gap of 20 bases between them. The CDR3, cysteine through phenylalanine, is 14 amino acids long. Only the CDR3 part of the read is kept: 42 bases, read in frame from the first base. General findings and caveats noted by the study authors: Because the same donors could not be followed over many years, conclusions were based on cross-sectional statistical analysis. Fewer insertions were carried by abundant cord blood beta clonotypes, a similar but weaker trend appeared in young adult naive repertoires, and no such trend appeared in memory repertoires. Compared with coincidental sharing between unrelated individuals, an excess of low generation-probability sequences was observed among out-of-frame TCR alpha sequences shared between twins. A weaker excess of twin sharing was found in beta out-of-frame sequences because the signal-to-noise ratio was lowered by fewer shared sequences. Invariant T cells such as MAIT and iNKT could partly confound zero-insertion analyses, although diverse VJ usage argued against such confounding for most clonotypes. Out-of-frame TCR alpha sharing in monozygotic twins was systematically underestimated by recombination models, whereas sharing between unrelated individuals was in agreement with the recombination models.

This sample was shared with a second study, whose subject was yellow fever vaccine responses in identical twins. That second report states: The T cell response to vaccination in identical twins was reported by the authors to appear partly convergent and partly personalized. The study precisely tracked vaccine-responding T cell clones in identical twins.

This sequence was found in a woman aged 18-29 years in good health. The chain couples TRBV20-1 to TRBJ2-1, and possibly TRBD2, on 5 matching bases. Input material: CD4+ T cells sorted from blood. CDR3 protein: CSANHLRDGDEQFF. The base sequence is TGCAGTGCGAATCATCTTCGAGACGGGGATGAGCAGTTCTTC.